This passage covers 6 T cell receptor beta chains from one sample sequenced in a study of T cell repertoires in cytomegalovirus infection. For these receptors, no antigen is known. One entry per CDR3 protein results from TCRdb running MiXCR on the reads. Of 550,000 to 850,000 distinct CDR3 sequences in the sample, roughly 36% were seen once. The source material was cultured PBMCs, sampled from culture after CMV antigen stimulation. The receptor source for this set is a human donor in good health (CMV status not recorded). Some clones in this sample may be carry-over from other donors' samples.

This clonotype was found many times. This rearrangement joins TRBV7-8 to TRBJ2-3, with 9 bases matching TRBD2. The germline V gene encodes CDR1 SGHVS and CDR2 FQNEAQ. V lost 1 base to trimming and J lost 3 bases; unmatched junction nucleotides: 11. The CDR3 length is 18 residues. CDR3 DNA: TGTGCCAGCAGCTTAGTCCTCCGTGCGGGAGGGCCGACAGATACGCAGTATTTT. Protein: CASSLVLRAGGPTDTQYF.

This clonotype occurred a few times. V is TRBV4-3 and J is TRBJ2-3; tentatively, D is TRBD1 or TRBD2 (6 bases each). Germline V lookup: CDR1 LGHNA, CDR2 YSLEER. The CDR3 has 16 amino acids. The ends were cut back, 6 bases at V and 2 bases at J, with 18 bases in the middle. CDR3 sequence reads: CASSPGGGLDTDTQYF. The CDR3 region has the DNA TGCGCCAGCAGTCCCGGAGGGGGACTTGACACAGATACGCAGTATTTT.

The chain couples TRBV29-1 to TRBJ2-7, with TRBD2 matching over 7 bases. Looked up from germline, CDR1 is SQVTM and CDR2 is ANQGSEA. The trim removed 4 bases at V and 6 bases at J, leaving 12 bases unmatched. The CDR3 length is 14 residues. The CDR3 sequence: CSVVWPARGTEQYF. CDR3 coding DNA: TGCAGCGTTGTTTGGCCCGCGCGGGGGACCGAGCAGTACTTC.

V usage is TRBV2 and J usage is TRBJ1-5; no clear D. The CDR3 is 17 amino acids. V lost 0 bases and J lost 1, with 13 bases in between. Germline lookup yields CDR1 SNHLY and CDR2 FYNNEI. CDR3 amino acids: CASSEAPRPSSNQPQHF. CDR3 DNA: TGTGCCAGCAGTGAAGCGCCTCGACCTTCGAGCAATCAGCCCCAGCATTTT.

This chain joins TRBV28 and TRBJ2-3, with 7 bases identical to TRBD2. The germline CDR1 and CDR2 sequences are MDHEN and SYDVKM. The CDR3 is 14 residues long. The V gene end was trimmed by 7 bases and the J gene end by 1 base; junction bases not matched to a gene: 5. The CDR3 is CASNTAGGTDTQYF. The CDR3, as DNA: TGTGCCAGCAACACCGCGGGGGGCACAGATACGCAGTATTTT.

The rearrangement uses TRBV7-2 and TRBJ2-2; TRBD2 aligns across 8 bases. The V gene end was trimmed by 5 bases and the J gene end by 6 bases; junction bases not matched to a gene: 5. The CDR3 sequence is 14 residues long. Germline V gene lookup returns CDR1 SGHTA and CDR2 FQGNSA. The chain's CDR3 is CASSRREGPGELFF. In nucleotides, the CDR3 is TGTGCCAGCAGCCGCCGGGAGGGCCCCGGGGAGCTGTTTTTT.